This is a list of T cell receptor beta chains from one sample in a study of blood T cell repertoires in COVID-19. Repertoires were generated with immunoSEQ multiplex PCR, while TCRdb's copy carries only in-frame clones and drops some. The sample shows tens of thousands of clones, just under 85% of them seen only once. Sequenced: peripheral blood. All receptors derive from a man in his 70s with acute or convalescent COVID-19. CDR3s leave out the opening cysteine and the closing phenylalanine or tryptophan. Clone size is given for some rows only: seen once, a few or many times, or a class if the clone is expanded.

CDR3: ASSPPGLTNIQY; length: 12; size: .; V: TRBV19; J: TRBJ2-4
CDR3: ASSLVQRGPNEQY; length: 13; size: .; V: TRBV5-4; J: TRBJ2-7
CDR3: AASPTTTEPQH; length: 11; size: .; V: TRBV24-1; J: TRBJ1-5
CDR3: ASSSDRASNSPLH; length: 13; size: .; V: TRBV5-1; J: TRBJ1-6
CDR3: ASSLRPRQGYNSPLH; length: 15; size: .; V: TRBV7-2; J: TRBJ1-6
CDR3: ASSGTPGQFYEQY; length: 13; size: .; V: TRBV9; J: TRBJ2-7
CDR3: ASSKTSGRALYEQY; length: 14; size: .; V: TRBV5-6; J: TRBJ2-7
CDR3: AISEPGVTGNTIY; length: 13; size: .; V: TRBV10-3; J: TRBJ1-3
CDR3: ASSLDRGVGNTIY; length: 13; size: .; V: TRBV5-1; J: TRBJ1-3
CDR3: ASRPGVLYQETQY; length: 13; size: .; V: TRBV5-1; J: TRBJ2-5
CDR3: SASTGKNYGYT; length: 11; size: .; V: TRBV20-1; J: TRBJ1-2
CDR3: ASSPTGYTDTQY; length: 12; size: .; V: TRBV7-9; J: TRBJ2-3
CDR3: ASSVGGQGYEQY; length: 12; size: .; V: TRBV9; J: TRBJ2-7
CDR3: ASSIDRTGGTGELF; length: 14; size: .; V: TRBV19; J: TRBJ2-2
CDR3: ASSPTSGGPQETQY; length: 14; size: .; V: TRBV3-1/TRBV3-2; J: TRBJ2-5
CDR3: ASSAPGSNQPQH; length: 12; size: .; V: TRBV19; J: TRBJ1-5
CDR3: ASSEVGNTEAF; length: 11; size: few; V: TRBV2; J: TRBJ1-1
CDR3: ASGRQGGQETQY; length: 12; size: .; V: TRBV5-1; J: TRBJ2-5
CDR3: ASSLSGRGQARPNNYGYT; length: 18; size: .; V: TRBV5-1; J: TRBJ1-2
CDR3: ASSIEQGATYGYT; length: 13; size: .; V: TRBV19; J: TRBJ1-2
CDR3: SVESGRYNEQF; length: 11; size: once; V: TRBV29-1; J: TRBJ2-1
CDR3: ASSYRPGQVQEQF; length: 13; size: .; V: TRBV3-1/TRBV3-2; J: TRBJ2-1
CDR3: ASSQTSGSTEAF; length: 12; size: .; V: TRBV7-2; J: TRBJ1-1
CDR3: ASSWDRDNSPLH; length: 12; size: .; V: TRBV28; J: TRBJ1-6
CDR3: ASSYSRNYGYT; length: 11; size: .; V: TRBV27; J: TRBJ1-2
CDR3: ASSETSGRPINSYEQY; length: 16; size: few; V: TRBV5-4; J: TRBJ2-7
CDR3: ASSYPGFSGNTIY; length: 13; size: .; V: TRBV11-2; J: TRBJ1-3
CDR3: SVGAAGNEQF; length: 10; size: .; V: TRBV29-1; J: TRBJ2-1
CDR3: ASSQSDRRTTGELF; length: 14; size: .; V: TRBV3-1/TRBV3-2; J: TRBJ2-2